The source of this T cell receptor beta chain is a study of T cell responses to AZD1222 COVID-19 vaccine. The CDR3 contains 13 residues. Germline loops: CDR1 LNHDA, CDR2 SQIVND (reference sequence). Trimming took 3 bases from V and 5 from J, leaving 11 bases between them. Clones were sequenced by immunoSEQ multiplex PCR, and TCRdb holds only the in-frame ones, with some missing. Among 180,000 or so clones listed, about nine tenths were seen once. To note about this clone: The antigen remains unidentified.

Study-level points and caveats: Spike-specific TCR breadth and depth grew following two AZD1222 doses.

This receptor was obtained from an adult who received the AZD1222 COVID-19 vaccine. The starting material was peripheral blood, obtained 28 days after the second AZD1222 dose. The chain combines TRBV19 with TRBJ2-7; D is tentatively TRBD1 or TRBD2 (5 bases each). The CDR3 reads CASSIRDLNEQYF. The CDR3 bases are TGTGCCAGTAGTATCCGGGACCTCAACGAGCAGTACTTC.